Below are 27 T cell receptor beta chains sequenced from a single sample in a study of T cell responses to AZD1222 COVID-19 vaccine. Assay: immunoSEQ multiplex PCR; the TCRdb copy retains only in-frame clones and omits some. Among more than 120,000 clones listed, approximately 94% were seen once. The sequenced sample was peripheral blood, obtained on day 0 of AZD1222 vaccination. The receptors come from an adult in good health.

The chain joins TRBV11-2 to TRBJ1-5; no reliable D call. Trimming took off 1 base at V and 5 bases at J, with 12 bases between the two ends. Per germline, CDR1 SGHAT and CDR2 FQNNGV. The CDR3 covers 15 residues. CDR3: CASSLVSPRDQPQHF. Here the CDR3 DNA reads TGTGCCAGCAGCTTAGTATCCCCGCGAGATCAGCCCCAGCATTTT.

This clone appeared a single time. This chain links TRBV7-9 with TRBJ2-5; 11 bases line up with TRBD2. Germline CDR1 reads SEHNR; CDR2 reads FQNEAQ (reference sequence). There are 16 residues in the CDR3. The trim removed 1 base at V and 1 base at J, leaving 2 bases unmatched. The CDR3 coding sequence is TGTGCCAGCAGCTTAGGTAGCGGGGGGGCCCAAGAGACCCAGTACTTC. Protein product: CASSLGSGGAQETQYF. The full variable domain, rest sourced from reference TRBV7-9 and TRBJ2-5, is DTGVSQNPRHKITKRGQNVTFRCDPISEHNRLYWYRQTLGQGPEFLTYFQNEAQLEKSRLLSDRFSAERPKGSFSTLEIQRTEQGDSAMYLCASSLGSGGAQETQYFGPGTRLLVL.

V is TRBV2 and J is TRBJ1-6, with a possible D match to TRBD1 (5 bases). V gave up 3 bases and J gave up 6 bases, with 15 bases separating them. The V gene's germline CDR1 is SNHLY and CDR2 FYNNEI. The CDR3 sequence is 16 residues long. The CDR3 region has the DNA TGTGCCAGCAGTGACGGGACGGTAGCCTCTAATTCACCCCTCCACTTT. Translated: CASSDGTVASNSPLHF.

J is TRBJ2-3 and V is TRBV10-3, with TRBD2 matching over 8 bases. This CDR3 comprises 13 residues. Germline V gene sequence: CDR1 ENHRY, CDR2 SYGVKD. V lost 10 bases and J lost 6; bases outside the gene matches: 9. The CDR3 sequence: CATVAGTRDTQYF. In DNA, the CDR3 is TGTGCCACCGTAGCGGGGACTAGGGATACGCAGTATTTT.

The genes are TRBV11-2 and TRBJ2-1, with 12 bases lining up with TRBD2. This CDR3 is 16 amino acids long. CDR1 is SGHAT and CDR2 is FQNNGV in the germline V gene. V dropped 1 base and J dropped 9; count of bases not matched to a gene: 7. The chain's CDR3 is CASSLGWTSGTSEQFF. DNA for the CDR3: TGTGCCAGCAGCTTAGGATGGACTAGCGGGACCAGTGAGCAGTTCTTC.

This clone was detected only a few times. The chain employs TRBV2 and TRBJ1-1; D is perhaps TRBD1 (6 bases). Germline CDR1 reads SNHLY; CDR2 reads FYNNEI. The CDR3 loop spans 18 amino acids. Trimming cost V 6 bases and J 4 bases, with 27 bases left between them. The CDR3 sequence: CASSGGGSQDVGGTEAFF. In DNA form, the CDR3 reads TGTGCCAGCAGCGGCGGGGGATCGCAAGACGTAGGGGGCACTGAAGCTTTCTTT.

The rearrangement uses TRBV5-1 and TRBJ1-6; D call uncertain. Trimming removed 0 bases at V and 9 bases at J, with 13 bases between. The CDR3 extends over 15 amino acids. CDR1 SGHRS and CDR2 YFSETQ come from the germline V gene. CDR3 bases: TGCGCCAGCAGCTTGGGGGTAACGGGGAGTTCACCCCTCCACTTT. Its translation is CASSLGVTGSSPLHF.

This chain uses TRBV2 with TRBJ2-7; TRBD2 might be the D (6 bases). The CDR3 totals 14 residues. Germline lookup yields CDR1 SNHLY and CDR2 FYNNEI. Trimming pared 6 bases from V and 0 bases from J, leaving 12 bases between. Written as DNA, the CDR3 is TGTGCCAGCAGCCACGGACTACCCTCCTACGAGCAGTACTTC. Protein: CASSHGLPSYEQYF.

This chain links TRBV18 with TRBJ2-3, with TRBD1 as a possible D gene (5 bases). The germline V gene encodes CDR1 KGHSH and CDR2 LQKENI. The CDR3 consists of 18 residues. Between the trimmed V and J ends, which lost 2 bases and 1 base, there was a span of 19 bases. The CDR3 nucleotides are TGTGCCAGCTCACCAGGTCAAGGGGCACCTACCCGCACAGATACGCAGTATTTT. Its translation: CASSPGQGAPTRTDTQYF. Full variable domain (rest looked up from reference TRBV18 and TRBJ2-3): NAGVMQNPRHLVRRRGQEARLRCSPMKGHSHVYWYRQLPEEGLKFMVYLQKENIIDESGMPKERFSAEFPKEGPSILRIQQVVRGDSAAYFCASSPGQGAPTRTDTQYFGPGTRLTVL.

The chain is built from TRBV7-2 and TRBJ2-7, with 10 nucleotides matching TRBD1. This CDR3 has 17 amino acids. CDR1 SGHTA and CDR2 FQGNSA come from the germline V gene. Trimming at V came to 0 bases and at J to 2 bases, leaving 7 bases not matched to a gene. Written as DNA, the CDR3 is TGTGCCAGCAGCTTAGCGTCGGGACAGGGGATTACCTACGAGCAGTACTTC. Amino acid sequence: CASSLASGQGITYEQYF.

The chain carries TRBV6-5 and TRBJ2-7; 8 positions agree with TRBD1. The V gene's germline CDR1 is MNHEY and CDR2 SVGAGI. The CDR3 extends over 12 amino acids. V was clipped by 7 bases and J by 5 bases; unmatched bases: 4. The chain's CDR3 is CASMTGDNEQYF. The CDR3 nucleotides are TGTGCCAGCATGACAGGGGACAACGAGCAGTACTTC.

This chain links TRBV7-9 with TRBJ1-2; D ambiguous. The CDR3 has 13 residues. Germline lookup yields CDR1 SEHNR and CDR2 FQNEAQ (reference sequence). With 5 bases removed from V and 1 base from J, the gap between germline ends came to 8 bases. Here the CDR3 DNA reads TGTGCCAGCAGCATTCAGAGTAACTATGGCTACACCTTC. Translated: CASSIQSNYGYTF. The full variable domain, in which reference TRBV7-9 and TRBJ1-2 provide the parts outside the CDR3, is DTGVSQNPRHKITKRGQNVTFRCDPISEHNRLYWYRQTLGQGPEFLTYFQNEAQLEKSRLLSDRFSAERPKGSFSTLEIQRTEQGDSAMYLCASSIQSNYGYTFGSGTRLTVV.

In this sample, this clone turned up once. V usage is TRBV10-3 and J usage is TRBJ1-3; 7 positions match TRBD1. Trimming cost V 6 bases and J 0 bases; bases outside gene matches: 11. The CDR3 loop spans 17 amino acids. From germline, CDR1 is ENHRY and CDR2 SYGVKD. The CDR3, as DNA: TGTGCCATCAGCTCCCCCGTACAGGGGCTCTCTGGAAACACCATATATTTT. This codes for CAISSPVQGLSGNTIYF.

The rearrangement links TRBV2 to TRBJ1-5; weak D call: TRBD1 (5 bases). Germline V CDR1 and CDR2: SNHLY, FYNNEI. V was shortened by 3 bases and J by 7 bases, with 16 bases between the two germline ends. CDR3 length equals 15 residues. Here the CDR3 DNA reads TGTGCCAGCAGTGAGGGCAGGGCCGCGAGACAGCCCCAGCATTTT. This sequence encodes CASSEGRAARQPQHF.

The J gene is TRBJ1-1, the V gene TRBV7-2; D is unresolved. The CDR3 runs 13 residues. CDR1 is SGHTA and CDR2 is FQGNSA in the germline V gene. Trimming removed 7 bases at V and 3 bases at J, with 12 bases between. CDR3 protein: CASTSERDTEAFF. CDR3 sequence (DNA): TGTGCCAGCACCTCGGAGAGGGACACTGAAGCTTTCTTT.

Points on this clone: The sample carries other DNA sequences with the same CDR3. The chain combines TRBV19 with TRBJ1-2; the match to TRBD1 covers 12 bases. Germline V gene lookup returns CDR1 LNHDA and CDR2 SQIVND (reference sequence). CDR3 length: 14 residues. V was pared by 4 bases and J by 5 bases, with 2 bases of the junction left unmatched. The CDR3 loop is CASSRDRGHYGYTF. The DNA for the CDR3 is TGTGCCAGTAGTAGGGACAGGGGGCATTATGGCTACACCTTC.

A few counts support this clone. The rearrangement uses TRBV18 and TRBJ1-6; D perhaps matches TRBD1 (6 bases). CDR3 length: 15 residues. Germline V gene sequence: CDR1 KGHSH, CDR2 LQKENI. V was shortened by 6 bases and J by 10 bases, with 19 bases between the two germline ends. CDR3 protein: CASSPGQPTISPLHF. CDR3 nucleotide sequence: TGTGCCAGCTCCCCAGGACAGCCTACGATCTCACCCCTCCACTTT.

The chain recombines TRBV10-1 with TRBJ2-7; 10 bases map to TRBD1. Losses at the gene ends were 3 bases for V and 2 bases for J; bases not matched to a gene: 16. From germline, CDR1 is WNHNN and CDR2 SYGVQD (reference sequence). The CDR3 extends over 19 amino acids. For the CDR3, the DNA is TGCGCCAGCAGTGAACAGGGACAGGGGAGAACAGAAAGTGCCTACGAGCAGTACTTC. Protein: CASSEQGQGRTESAYEQYF.

This clone appeared a single time. The chain recombines TRBV10-2 with TRBJ1-2; D may be TRBD1 (5 bases). V was clipped by 8 bases and J by 10 bases, with 17 bases between them. The CDR3 is 12 residues long. Germline CDR1 reads WSHSY; CDR2 reads SAAADI. CDR3 in amino acids: CASGTPGLIYTF. The CDR3 DNA reads TGCGCCAGCGGGACTCCGGGACTGATCTACACCTTC.

The J gene is TRBJ1-1, the V gene TRBV5-1; D is perhaps TRBD1 (5 bases). The CDR3 totals 15 residues. Germline V gene lookup returns CDR1 SGHRS and CDR2 YFSETQ. V was cut by 7 bases and J by 1 base, with 17 bases left in between. CDR3 residues: CASGSSGGPNTEAFF. Written as DNA, the CDR3 is TGCGCCAGCGGATCCTCGGGGGGACCGAACACTGAAGCTTTCTTT.

This chain links TRBV18 with TRBJ2-1; no clear D. Trimming stripped 3 bases from V and 9 bases from J, with 12 bases between. Germline CDR1 reads KGHSH; CDR2 reads LQKENI. This CDR3 region has 13 residues. CDR3 region: CASSPEGSGEQFF. DNA for the CDR3: TGTGCCAGCTCACCGGAAGGGTCGGGTGAGCAGTTCTTC.

CDR3 sequence: CASSLGLAGILNIQYF. In DNA form, the CDR3 reads TGCGCCAGCAGCTTAGGACTAGCGGGGATACTAAACATTCAGTACTTC. The V and J genes are TRBV5-1 and TRBJ2-4; the match to TRBD2 covers 12 bases. The CDR3 contains 16 residues. V lost 2 bases, J lost 6 bases, and 6 bases stayed unmatched. Germline CDR1 is SGHRS and CDR2 is YFSETQ.

V usage is TRBV2 and J usage is TRBJ1-5; D is perhaps TRBD1 (5 bases). The CDR3 loop spans 13 amino acids. With 4 bases removed from V and 8 bases from J, the gap between germline ends came to 12 bases. Germline-derived CDR1 and CDR2 are SNHLY and FYNNEI. The CDR3, as DNA: TGTGCCAGCAGTGGGGGCAACCACGAGCCCCAGCATTTT. It translates to CASSGGNHEPQHF.

J is TRBJ2-2 and V is TRBV6-2 or TRBV6-3; possibly TRBD2 for D (6 bases). The CDR3 totals 16 residues. Germline lookup yields CDR1 MNHEY and CDR2 SVGEGT. The germline V and J ends were trimmed by 5 bases and 2 bases, with 15 bases remaining between them. CDR3 bases: TGTGCCAGCAGTGTGCTACTAGCTTTAAACACCGGGGAGCTGTTTTTT. Translated: CASSVLLALNTGELFF.

The chain recombines TRBV18 with TRBJ2-5; 12 bases fit TRBD2. This CDR3 contains 17 residues. V trimming: 1 base; J trimming: 4 bases; junction bases outside the gene matches: 7. Looked up from germline, CDR1 is KGHSH and CDR2 is LQKENI. The CDR3 sequence: CASSPLRTSGKSETQYF. CDR3 nucleotide sequence: TGTGCCAGCTCACCACTAAGGACTAGCGGGAAGTCAGAGACCCAGTACTTC.

V usage is TRBV5-1 and J usage is TRBJ2-2; D call uncertain. The ends were cut back, 4 bases at V and 4 bases at J, with 11 bases in the middle. The CDR3 contains 14 residues. Germline V gene sequence: CDR1 SGHRS, CDR2 YFSETQ. The CDR3 DNA sequence: TGCGCCAGCAGCGCGGCTGTGGGCACCGGGGAGCTGTTTTTT. It translates to CASSAAVGTGELFF. Combining the CDR3 with reference TRBV5-1 and TRBJ2-2 gives the whole variable domain KAGVTQTPRYLIKTRGQQVTLSCSPISGHRSVSWYQQTPGQGLQFLFEYFSETQRNKGNFPGRFSGRQFSNSRSEMNVSTLELGDSALYLCASSAAVGTGELFFGEGSRLTVL.

A few counts support this clone. The sample carries other DNA sequences with the same CDR3. V usage is TRBV7-2 and J usage is TRBJ2-1, with TRBD1 matching 12 bases. V dropped 1 base and J dropped 4; count of bases not matched to a gene: 2. The CDR3 consists of 16 residues. From germline, CDR1 is SGHTA and CDR2 FQGNSA. The DNA for the CDR3 is TGTGCCAGCAGCTTAGGGGACAGGGGGCGTTACAATGAGCAGTTCTTC. This encodes CASSLGDRGRYNEQFF. Variable domain in full (rest from reference TRBV7-2 and TRBJ2-1): GAGVSQSPSNKVTEKGKDVELRCDPISGHTALYWYRQSLGQGLEFLIYFQGNSAPDKSGLPSDRFSAERTGGSVSTLTIQRTQQEDSAVYLCASSLGDRGRYNEQFFGPGTRLTVL.